Shown below are 4 T cell receptor beta chains from a single sample sequenced in a study of blood T cell repertoires in COVID-19. Assay: immunoSEQ multiplex PCR; the TCRdb copy retains only in-frame clones and omits some. The table has roughly 400,000 clones, approximately 86% seen once. Sample: PBMCs or T cells enriched from blood (not recorded which). The receptors here all came from a woman aged 35 to 49 with acute COVID-19.

The gene calls are TRBV7-9 and TRBJ1-1; D unclear. Germline CDR1 SEHNR, CDR2 FQNEAQ (reference sequence). This CDR3 is 12 amino acids long. V was cut by 2 bases and J by 8 bases, with 9 bases left in between. The CDR3 sequence is CASSLWEAEAFF. The CDR3 coding sequence is TGTGCCAGCAGCTTATGGGAGGCGGAAGCTTTCTTT.

J is TRBJ1-1 and V is TRBV3-1 (or the pseudogene TRBV3-2), with 8 nucleotides matching TRBD1. Germline-derived CDR1 and CDR2 are LGHDT and YNNKEL (reference sequence). This CDR3 has 13 residues. J was trimmed by 10 bases and V by 6 bases; bases with no gene match: 10. Here the CDR3 DNA reads TGTGCCAGCAGATCTCAGGGGGCTGTTGGAGCTTTCTTT. It encodes CASRSQGAVGAFF.

Here the CDR3 DNA reads TGCGCCAGCAGCCACCCCACAGGGCCCACCCAAGAGACCCAGTACTTC. Protein: CASSHPTGPTQETQYF. V is TRBV4-1 and J is TRBJ2-5; TRBD1 is a possible D gene (6 bases). Germline loops: CDR1 MGHRA, CDR2 YSYEKL. The V and J ends lost 3 bases and 1 base respectively, with 15 bases between them. The CDR3 spans 16 residues.

This clone was counted a few times. The chain couples TRBV7-9 to TRBJ2-7; TRBD1 matches at 9 bases. The CDR3 totals 16 residues. CDR1 is SEHNR and CDR2 is FQNEAQ in the germline V gene (reference sequence). The V and J ends lost 3 bases and 2 bases, in that order; junction bases with no gene match: 8. In nucleotides, the CDR3 is TGTGCCAGCAGCTTCCAGCCGGGACAGGGTCCCTACGAGCAGTACTTC. This translates into CASSFQPGQGPYEQYF.